This TCR beta chain originates from a study of cytomegalovirus exposure and HLA in healthy donors. Study-level points and caveats: Most TCR sequences were uncommon, yet certain public TCRs appeared in many donors. Using a false discovery rate of 0.05, a later analysis showed that 15,000 to 20,000 TCR beta sequences were associated with HLA alleles. A reported reduction in N-insertions relative to the approximately 670-donor mean was seen in an Asian-associated ancestry cluster in a later analysis. In a later analysis, parvovirus B19, influenza, CMV and Epstein-Barr virus appeared linked to several top co-occurrence clusters.

The PCR was carried out with 60 Vbeta primers and 13 Jbeta primers. Sequencing was performed with immunoSEQ multiplex PCR; in TCRdb, only in-frame clones are kept and a portion is missing. The data contain about 62,000 clones, 70% to 85% of them seen just once; the ten biggest clones take up about 8.3%. A note on this clone: Its antigen is unknown.

The sequence was collected from a man in his fifties or sixties in good health and CMV-seropositive. Sequencing was done on a sample of PBMCs.

CDR3 nucleotide sequence: TGCGCCAGCAGTGCCGGGACTCCTTCCTACAATGAGCAGTTCTTC. As protein: CASSAGTPSYNEQFF. V is TRBV10-2 and J is TRBJ2-1; D is possibly TRBD2 (6 bases). Trimming took off 4 bases at V and 1 base at J, with 11 bases between the two ends. There are 15 residues in the CDR3. Germline V lookup: CDR1 WSHSY, CDR2 SAAADI.